This T cell receptor beta chain came from a study of blood T cell repertoires in COVID-19 (dated by TCRdb to the early 2020s). In terms of the full investigation: Samples covering the acute and convalescent phases of COVID-19 were provided by collaborators in the United States, Italy and Spain. A freely available public database, intended as a resource for researchers studying the immune response to SARS-CoV-2, is where the repertoires were released. The material from the prospective study consisted of cDNA or gDNA derived from T cells, B-cell-depleted T cells, or PBMCs. HLA class I and class II types, where available, came from metadata supplied by the sample provider rather than from assay-based typing. The samples were drawn from the first 160 participants of the ongoing ImmuneRACE study and from under 1,500 subjects provided by 6 global collaborators. A de-identified subject ID, COVID-19 status, age in years and sex were almost always included in the sample metadata. The dataset comprised deeply sampled blood TCRbeta repertoires from subjects exposed to, actively infected with, or recovered from COVID-19.

Results the study describes overall, beyond this receptor: The quantity of clinical and demographic metadata differed by source and by participant and was supplied without curation.

One collaborating source in Seattle enrolled patients while the patients were actively infected and followed the patients over time throughout the course of disease. Whole blood was collected in K2EDTA tubes by collaborating institutions according to the institutions' own protocols. For TCRbeta analysis, collaborators shipped samples in one of three forms: frozen whole blood, isolated PBMCs, or DNA extracted from either of those sample types. Points on this clone: This receptor's antigen is unknown. Within one base of it there is no much larger clone, and no base qualities were kept.

The immunoSEQ Assay, a bias-controlled multiplex PCR, was used to amplify TCRbeta CDR3 regions from genomic DNA. Per the authors' processing: The number of nucleated cells in each sample was estimated by amplification of reference gene primers within the assay. To quantify the absolute abundance of each unique TCRbeta CDR3 rearrangement, sequence reads were collapsed and filtered. For each sample, productive Simpson clonality was calculated as the square root of Simpson's diversity index over productive rearrangements. In its TCRdb copy, this immuneACCESS table keeps in-frame sequences only and misses some clones. Where compared with another copy, unresolved V genes explain less than half of these, and the others have no known cause. V, J and clone size are taken as reported in that table, and D and trimming were inferred from the DNA itself. The sample records roughly 250,000 clones, around 85% of which are singletons. The ten largest clones represent around 12% of the sample.

At the junction V is shortened by 5 bases and J by 3 bases, with 9 bases in between. Including cysteine and phenylalanine, the CDR3 has 13 amino acids. The sequence is cut down to CDR3 DNA, 39 bases in frame from base 1. Looking up the germline V gene yields CDR1 SGHRS and CDR2 YFSETQ. The TCR originated in a woman aged 30 to 39 with COVID-19, enrolled during active disease. Rearrangement joined TRBV5-1 to TRBJ2-1; TRBD2 is a weak D gene call, 5 bases matching. What was sequenced was peripheral blood. CDR3 loop: CASSSEVYNEQFF. The nucleotides read TGCGCCAGCAGTAGCGAAGTCTACAATGAGCAGTTCTTC. The reference TRBV5-1 and TRBJ2-1 proteins fill in what lies around the CDR3, so the full variable domain reads KAGVTQTPRYLIKTRGQQVTLSCSPISGHRSVSWYQQTPGQGLQFLFEYFSETQRNKGNFPGRFSGRQFSNSRSEMNVSTLELGDSALYLCASSSEVYNEQFFGPGTRLTVL.